This TCR beta chain emerged from a study of blood T cells in healthy people across ages. Together with a sample-barcoded 5' primer, a J-beta primer mix was included in a second PCR lasting roughly 6 to 12 cycles. MiXCR was run by TCRdb on the 5' RACE reads, yielding one entry per CDR3 protein. The sample has approximately 580,000 distinct CDR3 sequences, less than 25% seen once. Total RNA was extracted at no less than 6 micrograms per sample. Germline V gives CDR1 MDHEN, CDR2 SYDVKM. Germline trimming cut 4 bases from V and 0 bases from J; bases unmatched to any gene: 7. The length of the CDR3 is 16 residues. The same sample was also used in a study of T cells of mothers and their children.

The sequenced material came from blood. The sequence derives from a boy aged 5-17 years in good health. This rearrangement joins TRBV28 to TRBJ2-3; 7 nucleotides match TRBD2. In DNA, the CDR3 is TGTGCCAGCAGTTCCCTAGCGGACTCTAGCACAGATACGCAGTATTTT. Protein product: CASSSLADSSTDTQYF.